This entry lists 2 T cell receptor beta chains sequenced from one sample in a study of identical twins. TCRdb redid the calling of the 5' RACE reads with MiXCR, one entry per CDR3 protein. Among fewer than 550,000 distinct CDR3 sequences listed, roughly 15% were seen once. The data also belong to a second study, concerning yellow fever vaccine responses in identical twins.

The material sequenced was CD4+ T cells sorted from blood. The receptors shown here come from a woman aged 18-29 years in good health.

The chain recombines TRBV5-1 with TRBJ2-7; a weak D match, TRBD1 (6 bases). Germline V gene data show CDR1 as SGHRS and CDR2 as YFSETQ. Trimming removed 5 bases at V and 0 bases at J, with 15 bases between. The CDR3 loop spans 15 amino acids. The CDR3 region has the DNA TGCGCCAGCAGACAGGGCTCTACTAGCTCCTACGAGCAGTACGTC. Its translation is CASRQGSTSSYEQYV.

V gene TRBV6-2 or TRBV6-3 combines with J gene TRBJ2-2; 10 nucleotides align to TRBD1. Germline V CDR1 and CDR2: MNHEY, SVGEGT. Germline trimming cut 2 bases from V and 10 bases from J; bases unmatched to any gene: 19. CDR3 length: 19 amino acids. As DNA, the CDR3 is TGTGCCAGCAGTTACAGAGCGAGGTTCCGGGACAGGGGACCCACGGAGCTGTTTTTT. It codes for CASSYRARFRDRGPTELFF.